Listed below are T cell receptor beta chains from one sample, sequenced in a study of T cells in Graves' hyperthyroidism and ophthalmopathy. TCRdb reprocessed the multiplex PCR reads via MiXCR and lists one record per CDR3 protein. The sample contains about 600,000 distinct CDR3 sequences, approximately 15% of which appear only once. The sequenced sample consisted of blood. Source of these receptors: a woman in her 40s with Graves' ophthalmopathy. The CDR3 runs from the conserved cysteine through the conserved F or W. Fields, in order: V gene, D gene, CDR3 length, J gene, clone size, CDR3 protein, CDR3 DNA. The D gene is left open where the match is weak. Where a row states a size, it is once, few, many or the class of an expanded clone; other rows omit it.

TRBV6-1	-	14	TRBJ1-4	many	CASSLLGSNEKLFF	TGTGCCAGCAGTTTATTGGGGTCTAATGAAAAACTGTTTTTT
TRBV5-1	TRBD1	13	TRBJ2-7	many	CASMGQGAYEQYF	TGCGCCAGCATGGGACAGGGGGCTTATGAGCAGTACTTC
TRBV11-2	-	15	TRBJ2-1	many	CASSLGSSSYNEQFF	TGTGCCAGCAGCTTAGGTTCTAGCTCCTACAATGAGCAGTTCTTC
TRBV4-1	TRBD2	17	TRBJ2-3	-	CASSPASSGRAEDTQYF	TGCGCCAGCAGCCCCGCTTCTAGCGGGAGGGCCGAAGATACGCAGTATTTT
TRBV2	-	16	TRBJ2-2	-	CASSETLGRNTGELFF	TGTGCCAGCAGTGAGACTCTCGGGAGGAACACCGGGGAGCTGTTTTTT
TRBV11-2	-	13	TRBJ2-1	-	CASSLTSGDEQFF	TGTGCCAGCAGCCTGACGAGCGGCGATGAGCAGTTCTTC
TRBV20-1	-	14	TRBJ2-3	many	CSARTGEATDTQYF	TGCAGTGCCCGAACAGGGGAGGCGACAGATACGCAGTATTTT
TRBV2	-	13	TRBJ1-6	many	CASSEIPVSPLHF	TGTGCCAGCAGTGAAATCCCCGTTTCACCCCTCCACTTT
TRBV4-1	TRBD2	19	TRBJ2-2	-	CASSQDGLAEVRSTGELFF	TGCGCCAGCAGCCAAGACGGGCTAGCGGAGGTCAGGAGCACCGGGGAGCTGTTTTTT
TRBV5-1	TRBD1	13	TRBJ2-1	-	CASSWDRDGEQFF	TGCGCCAGCAGCTGGGACAGGGACGGTGAGCAGTTCTTC
TRBV14	TRBD2	17	TRBJ2-1	-	CASSQEGRLAGLNEQFF	TGTGCCAGCAGCCAAGAAGGTAGACTAGCGGGACTCAATGAGCAGTTCTTC
TRBV25-1	-	14	TRBJ2-7	few	CASSTGTLPYEQYF	TGTGCCAGCTCGACGGGGACACTGCCGTACGAGCAGTACTTC
TRBV15	TRBD2	18	TRBJ2-5	once	CATSINPHSGSGGETQYF	TGTGCCACCAGCATCAACCCCCATAGCGGGAGTGGAGGAGAGACCCAGTACTTC
TRBV20-1	-	12	TRBJ2-3	-	CSPNLPSDTQYF	TGCAGTCCGAACCTTCCCTCCGATACGCAGTATTTT
TRBV12-3/TRBV12-4	-	15	TRBJ1-6	few	CASSLEGGRNSPLHF	TGTGCCAGCAGTTTAGAGGGGGGCAGGAATTCACCCCTCCACTTT
TRBV19	-	17	TRBJ1-3	-	CASSPRQPRFSGNTIYF	TGTGCCAGTAGTCCCCGGCAGCCCAGGTTCTCTGGAAACACCATATATTTT
TRBV9	TRBD1	15	TRBJ2-2	-	CASSDRGRSTGELFF	TGTGCCAGCAGCGACAGGGGGCGCAGCACCGGGGAGCTGTTTTTT
TRBV7-9	TRBD1	15	TRBJ1-6	-	CASSPQGAPKITLHF	TGTGCCAGCAGCCCTCAGGGGGCGCCCAAAATAACTCTCCACTTT
TRBV5-6	TRBD1	14	TRBJ2-7	few	CASSLGQGASEQYF	TGTGCCAGCAGCTTGGGACAGGGGGCGAGTGAGCAGTACTTC
TRBV4-2	-	14	TRBJ1-2	-	CASSQDPEGYGYTF	TGTGCCAGCAGCCAAGATCCGGAGGGGTATGGCTACACCTTC
TRBV6-4	TRBD1	16	TRBJ1-2	-	CASSASPGQGAEGYTF	TGTGCCAGCAGTGCCTCTCCGGGACAGGGGGCTGAAGGCTACACCTTC
TRBV2	-	13	TRBJ2-1	many	CASSEGWANEQFF	TGTGCCAGCAGTGAAGGGTGGGCAAATGAGCAGTTCTTC
TRBV7-6	-	15	TRBJ2-6	few	CASSTSRAGANVLTF	TGTGCCAGCAGCACCAGCCGCGCCGGGGCCAACGTCCTGACTTTC
TRBV11-2	TRBD1	14	TRBJ2-5	many	CASSLALTGETQYF	TGTGCCAGCAGCTTAGCCTTGACAGGGGAGACCCAGTACTTC
TRBV5-1	TRBD2	17	TRBJ2-1	many	CASSLGDGTSGMGEQFF	TGCGCCAGCAGCTTGGGGGATGGGACTAGCGGGATGGGTGAGCAGTTCTTC
TRBV10-3	-	14	TRBJ1-2	-	CAISDLLDHYGYTF	TGTGCCATCAGTGACCTCTTGGACCACTATGGCTACACCTTC
TRBV7-9	TRBD2	16	TRBJ2-1	many	CASSRRRLAGGDEQFF	TGTGCCAGCAGCCGCCGCCGCCTAGCGGGAGGGGATGAGCAGTTCTTC
TRBV2	-	14	TRBJ1-1	few	CASNRGQLGTEAFF	TGTGCCAGCAACCGGGGCCAGCTCGGTACTGAAGCTTTCTTT
TRBV10-2	-	14	TRBJ2-5	-	CASSHYSGLETQYF	TGCGCCAGCAGTCATTACAGCGGATTGGAGACCCAGTACTTC
TRBV10-3	-	14	TRBJ2-3	many	CAISDLAPTDTQYF	TGTGCCATCAGTGATCTGGCGCCCACAGATACGCAGTATTTT
TRBV19	-	16	TRBJ1-4	-	CASSIDRVATNEKLFF	TGTGCCAGTAGTATAGACAGAGTTGCAACTAATGAAAAACTGTTTTTT
TRBV2	-	15	TRBJ1-5	-	CASNPRLNSNQPQHF	TGTGCCAGCAACCCTCGGCTGAATAGCAATCAGCCCCAGCATTTT